This passage covers 4 T cell receptor beta chains from one sample sequenced in a study of identical twins. TCRdb reprocessed the 5' RACE reads via MiXCR and lists one record per CDR3 protein. The sample has around 450,000 distinct CDR3 sequences; approximately 15% are singletons. A further study also used this sample, focusing on yellow fever vaccine responses in identical twins.

Sequenced: CD4+ T cells sorted from blood. The receptors were sampled from a woman aged 18-35 years in good health.

The gene calls are TRBV15 and TRBJ1-1; D call uncertain. Germline-derived CDR1 and CDR2 are LNHNV and YYDKDF (reference sequence). CDR3 length: 15 residues. The ends were cut back, 0 bases at V and 11 bases at J, with 19 bases in the middle. The CDR3 here is CATSRDLDTSSRAFF. Written as DNA, the CDR3 is TGTGCCACCAGCAGAGATCTAGACACCTCCTCGAGGGCTTTCTTT.

This clonotype turned up a few times. V is TRBV11-1 and J is TRBJ2-7, with TRBD2 matching 11 bases. The CDR3 sequence is 14 residues long. The junction had 8 bases not matched to a gene; V was cut back by 6 bases and J by 7 bases. Germline loops: CDR1 SGHAT, CDR2 FQDESV (reference sequence). CDR3 nucleotides: TGTGCCAGCAGAGTAGCGGGAGGGTCGGGTGAGCAGTACTTC. Its protein is CASRVAGGSGEQYF.

This chain links TRBV7-8 with TRBJ2-3; 13 nucleotides match TRBD2. Trimming took 3 bases from V and 1 from J; bases not matched to a gene: 13. The CDR3 length is 20 residues. Germline loops: CDR1 SGHVS, CDR2 FQNEAQ. Written as DNA, the CDR3 is TGTGCCAGCAGCTTGTCGCTACTAGCGGGAGGGCCTCGGGGCACAGATACGCAGTATTTT. This encodes CASSLSLLAGGPRGTDTQYF.

This clonotype was counted only a few times. The chain uses TRBV4-3 and TRBJ2-3; D is ambiguous. The CDR3 is made up of 13 amino acids. Trimming removed 2 bases at V and 4 bases at J, with 7 bases between. CDR1 and CDR2 from the germline V gene are LGHNA and YSLEER. Here the CDR3 reads CASSQRAADTQYF. Written as DNA, the CDR3 is TGCGCCAGCAGCCAACGGGCGGCAGATACGCAGTATTTT.